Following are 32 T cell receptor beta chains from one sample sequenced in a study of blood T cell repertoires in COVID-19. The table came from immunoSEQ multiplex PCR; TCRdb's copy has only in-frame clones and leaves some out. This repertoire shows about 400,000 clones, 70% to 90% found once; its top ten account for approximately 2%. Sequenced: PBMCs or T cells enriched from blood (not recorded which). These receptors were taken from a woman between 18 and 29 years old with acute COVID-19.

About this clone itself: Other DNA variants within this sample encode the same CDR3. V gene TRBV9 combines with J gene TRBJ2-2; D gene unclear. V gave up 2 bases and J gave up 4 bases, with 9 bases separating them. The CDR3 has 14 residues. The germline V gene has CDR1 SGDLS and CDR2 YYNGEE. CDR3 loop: CASSVRGATGELFF. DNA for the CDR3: TGTGCCAGCAGCGTCCGTGGAGCCACCGGGGAGCTGTTTTTT.

CDR3 in amino acids: CASSPDSNHGYTF. For the CDR3, the DNA is TGTGCCAGCAGTCCCGACTCGAATCATGGCTACACCTTC. The rearrangement links TRBV27 to TRBJ1-2; no firm D call. This CDR3 spans 13 amino acids. The ends were cut back, 5 bases at V and 6 bases at J, with 13 bases in the middle. The germline V gene has CDR1 MNHEY and CDR2 SMNVEV (reference sequence).

The DNA for the CDR3 is TGTGCCAGCAGCTTATTCGGGGGCAGGGGGATTCCAGATACGCAGTATTTT. It is translated as CASSLFGGRGIPDTQYF. The chain links TRBV7-3 to TRBJ2-3, with TRBD1 as a possible D gene (7 bases). Trimming left V 2 bases short and J 4 bases short, with 19 bases between. Germline V gives CDR1 SGHTA, CDR2 FQGTGA. The CDR3 sequence is 17 residues long.

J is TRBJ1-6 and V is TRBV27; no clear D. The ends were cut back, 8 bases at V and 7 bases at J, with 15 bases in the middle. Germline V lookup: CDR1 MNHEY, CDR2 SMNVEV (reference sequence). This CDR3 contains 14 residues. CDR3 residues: CASGSAGGNSPLHF. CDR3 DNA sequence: TGTGCCAGCGGATCGGCGGGTGGGAATTCACCCCTCCACTTT.

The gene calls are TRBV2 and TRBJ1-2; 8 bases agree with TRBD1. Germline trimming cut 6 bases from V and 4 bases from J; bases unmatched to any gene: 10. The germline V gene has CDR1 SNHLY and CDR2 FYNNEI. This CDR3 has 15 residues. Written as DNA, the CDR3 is TGTGCCAGCAGGGGACAGGTTCTCCCCACCTATGGCTACACCTTC. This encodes CASRGQVLPTYGYTF.

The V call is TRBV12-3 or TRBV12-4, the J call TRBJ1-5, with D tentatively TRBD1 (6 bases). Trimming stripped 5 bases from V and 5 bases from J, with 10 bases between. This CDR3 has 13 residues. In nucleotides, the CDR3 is TGTGCCAGCAGTCAGGGGAGGGATCAGCCCCAGCATTTT. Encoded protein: CASSQGRDQPQHF.

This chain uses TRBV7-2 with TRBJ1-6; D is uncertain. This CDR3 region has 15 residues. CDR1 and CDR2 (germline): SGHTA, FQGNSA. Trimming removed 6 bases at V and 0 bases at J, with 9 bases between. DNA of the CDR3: TGTGCCAGCAGGAGGGATCCCTCCTATAATTCACCCCTCCACTTT. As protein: CASRRDPSYNSPLHF.

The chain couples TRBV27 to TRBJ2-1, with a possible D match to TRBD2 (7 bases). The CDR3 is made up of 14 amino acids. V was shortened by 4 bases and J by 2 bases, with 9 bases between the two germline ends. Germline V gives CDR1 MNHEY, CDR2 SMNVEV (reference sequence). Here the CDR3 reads CASSWRGPYNEQFF. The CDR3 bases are TGTGCCAGCAGTTGGCGGGGGCCCTACAATGAGCAGTTCTTC.

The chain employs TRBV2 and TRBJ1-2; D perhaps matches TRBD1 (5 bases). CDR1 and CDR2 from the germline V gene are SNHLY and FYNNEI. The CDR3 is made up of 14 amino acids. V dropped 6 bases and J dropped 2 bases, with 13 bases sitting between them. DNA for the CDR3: TGTGCCAGCAGCGTTGGGACTGCCAACTATGGCTACACCTTC. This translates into CASSVGTANYGYTF.

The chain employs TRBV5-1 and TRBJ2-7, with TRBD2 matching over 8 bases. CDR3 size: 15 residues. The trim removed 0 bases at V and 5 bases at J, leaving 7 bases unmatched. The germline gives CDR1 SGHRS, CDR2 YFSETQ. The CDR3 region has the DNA TGCGCCAGCAGCTTGGGAGCGGGAGTGACGCACGAGCAGTACTTC. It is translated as CASSLGAGVTHEQYF.

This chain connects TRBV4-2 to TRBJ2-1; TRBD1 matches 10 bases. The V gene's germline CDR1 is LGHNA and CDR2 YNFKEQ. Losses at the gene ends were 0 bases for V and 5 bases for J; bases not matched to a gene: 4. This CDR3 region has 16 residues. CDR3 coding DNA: TGTGCCAGCAGCCAAGAAAGGGGGACAGGGGACAATGAGCAGTTCTTC. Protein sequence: CASSQERGTGDNEQFF.

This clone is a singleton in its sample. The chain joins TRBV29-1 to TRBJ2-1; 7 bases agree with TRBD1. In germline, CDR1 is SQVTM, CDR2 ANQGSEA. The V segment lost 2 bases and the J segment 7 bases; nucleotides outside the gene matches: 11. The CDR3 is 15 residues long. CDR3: CSVEFLGRGWNEQFF. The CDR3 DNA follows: TGCAGCGTTGAATTTCTGGGCAGGGGGTGGAATGAGCAGTTCTTC.

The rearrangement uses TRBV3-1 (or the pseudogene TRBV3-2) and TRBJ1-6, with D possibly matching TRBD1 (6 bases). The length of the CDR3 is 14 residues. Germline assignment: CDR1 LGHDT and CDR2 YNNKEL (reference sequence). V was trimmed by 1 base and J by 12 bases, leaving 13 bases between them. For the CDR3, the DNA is TGTGCCAGCAGCCAAGGTTCGGGGGGCGGACCCCTCCACTTT. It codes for CASSQGSGGGPLHF.

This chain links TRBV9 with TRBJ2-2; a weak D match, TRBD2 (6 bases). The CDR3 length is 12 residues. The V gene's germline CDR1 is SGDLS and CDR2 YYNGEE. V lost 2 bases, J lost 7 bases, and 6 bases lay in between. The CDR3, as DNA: TGTGCCAGCAGCGTGGGGGGCGGGGAGCTGTTTTTT. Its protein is CASSVGGGELFF.

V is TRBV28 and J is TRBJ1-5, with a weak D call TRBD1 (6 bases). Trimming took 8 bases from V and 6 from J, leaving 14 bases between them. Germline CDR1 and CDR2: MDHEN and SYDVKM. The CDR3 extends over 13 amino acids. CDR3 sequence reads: CASLGGAGQPQHF. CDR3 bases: TGTGCCAGCCTGGGGGGGGCGGGTCAGCCCCAGCATTTT. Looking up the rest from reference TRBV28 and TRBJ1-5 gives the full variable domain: DVKVTQSSRYLVKRTGEKVFLECVQDMDHENMFWYRQDPGLGLRLIYFSYDVKMKEKGDIPEGYSVSREKKERFSLILESASTNQTSMYLCASLGGAGQPQHFGDGTRLSIL.

The CDR3 protein is CASGDPRWRPGTNMKAGEQFF. The CDR3 nucleotides read TGCGCCAGCGGCGACCCCCGATGGCGTCCAGGGACTAACATGAAGGCGGGTGAGCAGTTCTTC. The V gene is TRBV5-1, the J gene TRBJ2-1; 7 nucleotides align to TRBD2. This CDR3 has 21 amino acids. The V gene's germline CDR1 is SGHRS and CDR2 YFSETQ. Trimming at V came to 7 bases and at J to 9 bases, leaving 34 bases not matched to a gene.

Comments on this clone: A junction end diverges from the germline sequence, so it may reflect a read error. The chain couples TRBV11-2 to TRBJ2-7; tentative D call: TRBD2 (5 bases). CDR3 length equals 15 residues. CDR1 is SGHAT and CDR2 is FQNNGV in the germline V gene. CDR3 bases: TGTGCCAGCAGGGACTGGAGAGGCGGAACCTACGGGCAGTACTTC. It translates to CASRDWRGGTYGQYF.

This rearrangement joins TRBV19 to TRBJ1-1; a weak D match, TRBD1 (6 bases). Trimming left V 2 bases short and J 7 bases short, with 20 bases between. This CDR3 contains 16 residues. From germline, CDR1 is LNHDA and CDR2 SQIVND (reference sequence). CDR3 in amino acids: CASSIPYPTGKDEAFF. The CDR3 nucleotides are TGTGCCAGTAGTATACCCTATCCAACAGGGAAGGATGAAGCTTTCTTT.

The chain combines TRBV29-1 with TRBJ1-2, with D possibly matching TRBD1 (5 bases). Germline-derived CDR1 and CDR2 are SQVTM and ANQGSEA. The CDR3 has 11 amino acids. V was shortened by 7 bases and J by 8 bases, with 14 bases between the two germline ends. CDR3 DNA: TGCAGCGGGGAGCGGGGGGGAGGCTACACCTTC. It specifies CSGERGGGYTF.

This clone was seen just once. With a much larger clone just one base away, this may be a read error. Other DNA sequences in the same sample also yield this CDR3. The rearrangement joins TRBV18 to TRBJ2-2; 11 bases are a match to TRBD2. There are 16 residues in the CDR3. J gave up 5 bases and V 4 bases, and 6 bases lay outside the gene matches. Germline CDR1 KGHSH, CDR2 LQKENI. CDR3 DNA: TGTGCCAGCTCACGAACTAGCGGGAGCAAGACCGGGGAGCTGTTTTTT. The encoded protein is CASSRTSGSKTGELFF.

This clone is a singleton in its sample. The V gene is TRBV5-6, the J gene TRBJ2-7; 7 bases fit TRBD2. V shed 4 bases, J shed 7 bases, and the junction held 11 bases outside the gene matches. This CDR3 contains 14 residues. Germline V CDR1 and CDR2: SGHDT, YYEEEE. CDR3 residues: CASSVTGTTPEQYF. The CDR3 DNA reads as TGTGCCAGCAGCGTAACCGGGACTACCCCGGAGCAGTACTTC.

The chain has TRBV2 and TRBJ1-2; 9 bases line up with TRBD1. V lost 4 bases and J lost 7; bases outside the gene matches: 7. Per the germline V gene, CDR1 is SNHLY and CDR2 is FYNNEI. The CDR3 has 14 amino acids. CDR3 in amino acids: CASSVGTGIGGYTF. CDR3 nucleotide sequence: TGTGCCAGCAGTGTCGGGACAGGGATCGGTGGCTACACCTTC.

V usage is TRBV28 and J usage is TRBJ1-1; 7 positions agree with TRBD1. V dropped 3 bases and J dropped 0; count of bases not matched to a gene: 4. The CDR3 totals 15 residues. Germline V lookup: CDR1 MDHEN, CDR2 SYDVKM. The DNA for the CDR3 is TGTGCCAGCAGTTTGCCCACAGGGGTGAACACTGAAGCTTTCTTT. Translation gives CASSLPTGVNTEAFF.

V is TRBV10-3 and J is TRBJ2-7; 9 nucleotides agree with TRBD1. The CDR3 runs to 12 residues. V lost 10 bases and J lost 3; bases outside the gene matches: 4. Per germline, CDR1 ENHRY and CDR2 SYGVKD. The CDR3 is CATSDRGYEQYF. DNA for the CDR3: TGTGCCACCTCGGACAGGGGCTACGAGCAGTACTTC.

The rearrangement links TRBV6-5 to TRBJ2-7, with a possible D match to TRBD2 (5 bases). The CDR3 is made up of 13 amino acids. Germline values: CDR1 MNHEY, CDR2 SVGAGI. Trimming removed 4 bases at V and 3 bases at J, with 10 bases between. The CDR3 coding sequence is TGTGCCAGCAGTTCGGGAAGAGTCTACGAGCAGTACTTC. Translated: CASSSGRVYEQYF.

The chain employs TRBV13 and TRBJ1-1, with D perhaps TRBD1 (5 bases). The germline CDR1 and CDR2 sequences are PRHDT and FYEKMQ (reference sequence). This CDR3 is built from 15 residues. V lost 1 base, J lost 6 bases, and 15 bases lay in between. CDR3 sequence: CASSLVGAFNAEAFF. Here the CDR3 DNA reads TGTGCCAGCAGCTTAGTAGGGGCGTTCAACGCTGAAGCTTTCTTT.

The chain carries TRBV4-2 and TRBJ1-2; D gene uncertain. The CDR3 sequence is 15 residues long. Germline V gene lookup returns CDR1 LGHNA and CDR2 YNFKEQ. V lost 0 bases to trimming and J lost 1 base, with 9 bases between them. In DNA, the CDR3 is TGTGCCAGCAGCCAAGATCCCACAGTTAACTATGGCTACACCTTC. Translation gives CASSQDPTVNYGYTF.

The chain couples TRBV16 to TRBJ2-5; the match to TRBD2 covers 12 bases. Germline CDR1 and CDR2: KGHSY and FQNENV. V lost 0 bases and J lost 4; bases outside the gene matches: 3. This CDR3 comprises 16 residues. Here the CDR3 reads CASSQSASGRGETQYF. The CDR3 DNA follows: TGTGCCAGCAGCCAATCTGCTAGCGGGAGGGGAGAGACCCAGTACTTC.

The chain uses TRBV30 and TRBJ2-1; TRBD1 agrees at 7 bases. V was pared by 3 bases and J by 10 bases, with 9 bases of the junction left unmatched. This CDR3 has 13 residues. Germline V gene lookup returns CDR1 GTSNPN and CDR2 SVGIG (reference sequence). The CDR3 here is CAWRQGISGEQFF. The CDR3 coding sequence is TGTGCCTGGAGACAGGGGATAAGTGGAGAGCAGTTCTTC.

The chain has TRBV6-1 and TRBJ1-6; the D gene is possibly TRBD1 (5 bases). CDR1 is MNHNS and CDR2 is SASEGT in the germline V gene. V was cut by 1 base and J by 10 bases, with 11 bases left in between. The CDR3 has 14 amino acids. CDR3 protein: CASSEESRVSPLHF. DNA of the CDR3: TGTGCCAGCAGTGAAGAGTCCAGGGTGTCACCCCTCCACTTT.

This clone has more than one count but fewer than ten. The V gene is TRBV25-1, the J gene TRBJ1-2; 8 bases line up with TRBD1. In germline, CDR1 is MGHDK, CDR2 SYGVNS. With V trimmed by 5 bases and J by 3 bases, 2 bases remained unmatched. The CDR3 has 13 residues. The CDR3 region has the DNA TGTGCCAGCAGTAAACAGGGGGACTATGGCTACACCTTC. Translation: CASSKQGDYGYTF.

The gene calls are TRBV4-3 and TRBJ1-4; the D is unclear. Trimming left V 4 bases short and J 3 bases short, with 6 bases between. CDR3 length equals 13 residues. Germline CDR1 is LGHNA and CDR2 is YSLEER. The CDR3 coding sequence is TGCGCCAGCAGCCCCCGAGCTAATGAAAAACTGTTTTTT. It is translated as CASSPRANEKLFF.